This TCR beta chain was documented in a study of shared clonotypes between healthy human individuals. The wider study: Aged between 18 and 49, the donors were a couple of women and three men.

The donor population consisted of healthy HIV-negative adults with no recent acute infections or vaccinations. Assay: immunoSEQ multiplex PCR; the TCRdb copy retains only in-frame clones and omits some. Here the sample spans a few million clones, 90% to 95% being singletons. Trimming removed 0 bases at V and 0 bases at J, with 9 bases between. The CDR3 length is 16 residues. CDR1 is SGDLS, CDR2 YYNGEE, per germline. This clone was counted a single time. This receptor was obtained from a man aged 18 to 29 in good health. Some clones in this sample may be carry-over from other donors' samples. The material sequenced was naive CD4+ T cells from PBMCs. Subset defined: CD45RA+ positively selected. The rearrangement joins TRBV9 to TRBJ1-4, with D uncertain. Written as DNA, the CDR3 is TGTGCCAGCAGCGTAGATCCCCGGGCAACTAATGAAAAACTGTTTTTT. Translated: CASSVDPRATNEKLFF. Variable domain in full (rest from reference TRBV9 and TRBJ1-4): DSGVTQTPKHLITATGQRVTLRCSPRSGDLSVYWYQQSLDQGLQFLIQYYNGEERAKGNILERFSAQQFPDLHSELNLSSLELGDSALYFCASSVDPRATNEKLFFGSGTQLSVL.